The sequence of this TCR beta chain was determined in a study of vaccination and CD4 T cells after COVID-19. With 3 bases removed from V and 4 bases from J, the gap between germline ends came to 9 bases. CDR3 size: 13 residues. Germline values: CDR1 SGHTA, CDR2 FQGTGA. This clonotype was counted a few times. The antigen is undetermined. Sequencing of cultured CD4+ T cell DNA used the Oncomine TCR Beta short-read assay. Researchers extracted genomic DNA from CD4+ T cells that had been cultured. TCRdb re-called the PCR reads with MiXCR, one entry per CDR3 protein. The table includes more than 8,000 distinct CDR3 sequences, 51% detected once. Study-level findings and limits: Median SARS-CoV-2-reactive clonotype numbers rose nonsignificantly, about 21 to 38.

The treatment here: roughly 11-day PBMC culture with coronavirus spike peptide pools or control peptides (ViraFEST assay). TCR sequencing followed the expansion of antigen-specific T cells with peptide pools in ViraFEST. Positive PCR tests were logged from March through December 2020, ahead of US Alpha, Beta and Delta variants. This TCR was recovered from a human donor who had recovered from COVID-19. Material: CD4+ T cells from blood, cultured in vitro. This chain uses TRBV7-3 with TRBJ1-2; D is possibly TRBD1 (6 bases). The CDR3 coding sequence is TGTGCCAGCAGCTTTTCACAGGGCTATGGCTACACCTTC. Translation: CASSFSQGYGYTF.